The next 15 T cell receptor beta chains were all read from a single sample in a study of post-analysis software for immune sequencing data. No antigen has been identified for these receptors. Study outcomes and limitations: Comparison of patients with controls showed five or six TRBV segments more frequent in patients, TRBV5-6, TRBV5-1 and TRBV20-1 among them.

The TCR beta cDNA libraries contained unique molecular identifiers. TCRdb used MiXCR to reprocess the PCR reads, holding one entry per CDR3 protein. The sample gives a few hundred thousand distinct CDR3 sequences, around 33% of which show up once; around an eighth is in the top ten. Material: blood. Receptor source: a girl aged 5-17 years with multiple sclerosis.

This clonotype was observed a handful of times. The chain uses TRBV9 and TRBJ2-1, with TRBD2 matching over 11 bases. J gave up 2 bases and V 4 bases, and 11 bases lay outside the gene matches. The CDR3 length is 18 residues. Per the germline V gene, CDR1 is SGDLS and CDR2 is YYNGEE. The CDR3 protein is CASSRPTSGGPPYNEQFF. DNA for the CDR3: TGTGCCAGCAGCCGACCTACTAGCGGGGGTCCCCCCTACAATGAGCAGTTCTTC.

The V gene is TRBV6-5, the J gene TRBJ2-1, with 7 bases identical to TRBD1. Germline CDR1 is MNHEY and CDR2 is SVGAGI. The length of the CDR3 is 15 residues. Germline trimming cut 6 bases from V and 4 bases from J; bases unmatched to any gene: 9. CDR3 bases: TGTGCCAGCAGGGCAACAGGGGAGCCTTACAATGAGCAGTTCTTC. Amino acids: CASRATGEPYNEQFF.

This clonotype was seen more than once but under ten times. The chain combines TRBV6-5 with TRBJ2-1; 9 nucleotides align to TRBD2. The CDR3 length is 15 residues. Germline trimming cut 5 bases from V and 5 bases from J; bases unmatched to any gene: 7. The germline V gene encodes CDR1 MNHEY and CDR2 SVGAGI. The CDR3 sequence: CASSQLAGQNNEQFF. CDR3 sequence (DNA): TGTGCCAGCAGTCAGCTAGCGGGGCAAAACAATGAGCAGTTCTTC.

This clonotype was counted between two and nine times. This chain uses TRBV12-5 with TRBJ2-3; 11 nucleotides match TRBD1. The junction had 6 bases not matched to a gene; V was cut back by 5 bases and J by 5 bases. CDR3 length equals 15 residues. Looked up from germline, CDR1 is LGHNT and CDR2 is FRNRAP. CDR3 loop: CASGLRTGGIDTQYF. In nucleotides, the CDR3 is TGTGCTAGTGGTCTGCGGACAGGGGGCATAGATACGCAGTATTTT.

In DNA form, the CDR3 reads TGTGCCAGCAGCGGGGGAGGAGGCTCCCTCCACTTT. It is translated as CASSGGGGSLHF. The chain is built from TRBV9 and TRBJ1-6; no definite D call. This CDR3 region has 12 residues. V lost 3 bases and J lost 14, with 12 bases in between. The germline CDR1 and CDR2 sequences are SGDLS and YYNGEE.

The V and J genes are TRBV25-1 and TRBJ2-4; D unclear. The tail of the sequence fits TRBJ2-7 better, so the J call may be wrong. CDR3 length equals 13 residues. CDR1 and CDR2 from the germline V gene are MGHDK and SYGVNS. CDR3 protein: CASSEYFRDEQYF. The CDR3, as DNA: TGTGCCAGCAGTGAATATTTTCGTGACGAGCAGTACTTC.

This clonotype was counted once. The chain is built from TRBV18 and TRBJ1-5; unclear D gene. Germline lookup yields CDR1 KGHSH and CDR2 LQKENI. Trimming shortened V by 2 bases and J by 9 bases, and 20 bases separated the two germline ends. The CDR3 consists of 16 residues. The CDR3 DNA reads as TGTGCCAGCTCACCATTTAGCCTGTGGTGGAATGTGCCCCAGCATTTT. This encodes CASSPFSLWWNVPQHF.

The count of this clonotype is one. A read error may produce the germline difference seen at one junction end. This chain joins TRBV7-9 and TRBJ2-1, with 11 positions matching TRBD2. Germline lookup yields CDR1 SEHNR and CDR2 FQNEAQ (reference sequence). The CDR3 sequence is 15 residues long. CDR3 region: CVSSPEGSGGAEQFF. The DNA of the CDR3 is TGTGTCAGCAGCCCAGAGGGTAGCGGGGGGGCTGAGCAGTTCTTC.

In this sample, this clonotype turned up a few times. V and J are TRBV7-9 and TRBJ1-2; D gene unclear. Germline V gene lookup returns CDR1 SEHNR and CDR2 FQNEAQ (reference sequence). V lost 5 bases and J 4 bases, leaving 11 bases between the germline ends. The CDR3 has 13 residues. CDR3 bases: TGTGCCAGCAGCGAGGACGGGATCTATGGCTACACCTTC. Its protein is CASSEDGIYGYTF.

This clonotype has only a few counts. The chain's CDR3 is CASSRDIKNSPLHF. The CDR3 region has the DNA TGTGCCAGTAGTAGGGACATTAAGAATTCACCCCTCCACTTT. The chain joins TRBV19 to TRBJ1-6, with D possibly matching TRBD1 (6 bases). The CDR3 loop spans 14 amino acids. Trimming cost V 4 bases and J 7 bases, with 11 bases left between them. CDR1 is LNHDA, CDR2 SQIVND, per germline (reference sequence).

The rearrangement links TRBV20-1 to TRBJ2-5; TRBD1 agrees at 9 bases. The CDR3 covers 13 residues. Germline V CDR1 and CDR2: DFQATT, SNEGSKA (reference sequence). After removal of 6 bases from V and 11 bases from J, the junction contained 13 bases not matched to a gene. The CDR3 sequence is CSAGGTGGAEQYF. The DNA of the CDR3 is TGCAGTGCCGGGGGTACAGGGGGCGCTGAGCAGTACTTC.

V is TRBV10-3 and J is TRBJ2-7, with D possibly being TRBD2 (5 bases). Germline V gene lookup returns CDR1 ENHRY and CDR2 SYGVKD. The V end lost 2 bases, the J end lost 0 bases, and 8 bases lay between the germline ends. The CDR3 is made up of 14 amino acids. CDR3 sequence (DNA): TGTGCCATCAGTGAGAGGGAGAGCTCCTACGAGCAGTACTTC. Encoded protein: CAISERESSYEQYF.

This clonotype was seen many times. J is TRBJ1-2 and V is TRBV29-1; D remains ambiguous. CDR3 size: 10 residues. Per germline, CDR1 SQVTM and CDR2 ANQGSEA. Trimming shortened V by 4 bases and J by 2 bases, and 2 bases separated the two germline ends. The CDR3 spells CSVGNYGYTF. For the CDR3, the DNA is TGCAGCGTTGGGAACTATGGCTACACCTTC.

The chain is built from TRBV7-9 and TRBJ1-2, with 12 bases lining up with TRBD1. The CDR3 totals 16 residues. Germline CDR1 reads SEHNR; CDR2 reads FQNEAQ (reference sequence). J was trimmed by 8 bases and V by 5 bases; bases with no gene match: 12. This CDR3 reads CASSPNTGTGGRGYTF. Here the CDR3 DNA reads TGTGCCAGCAGCCCTAACACCGGGACAGGGGGCCGAGGCTACACCTTC.

This clonotype was detected a few times. The J gene is TRBJ2-1, the V gene TRBV5-1; TRBD2 matches at 8 bases. Germline V gives CDR1 SGHRS, CDR2 YFSETQ. The CDR3 consists of 15 residues. V trimming: 3 bases; J trimming: 3 bases; junction bases outside the gene matches: 5. The CDR3 DNA reads as TGCGCCAGCAGCTCGCGCGGGGGGCTCTACAATGAGCAGTTCTTC. Its translation is CASSSRGGLYNEQFF.